This T cell receptor (beta chain) was recorded in a study of blood T cell repertoires in COVID-19. Study summary: There were acute and convalescent COVID-19 samples, and they came from the United States, Italy and Spain. T cells, B-cell-depleted T cells, or PBMCs supplied cDNA or gDNA.

Patients at the Seattle site were enrolled during active infection and followed longitudinally. Source study methods: By means of reference gene primer amplification, nucleated cell counts were estimated. Assay: immunoSEQ multiplex PCR; the TCRdb copy retains only in-frame clones and omits some. For V, J and clone size, that table is used; D and trimming come from the DNA. The data hold about 160,000 clones, with 70% to 90% observed a single time. The CDR3 has 14 residues. Per germline, CDR1 SGHTA and CDR2 FQGTGA. Trimming took off 4 bases at V and 4 bases at J, with 13 bases between the two ends. V and J are TRBV7-3 and TRBJ1-1; D is possibly TRBD1 (6 bases). Sequenced input: peripheral blood. The receptor was isolated from a woman between 45 and 60 years old with COVID-19, enrolled during active disease. The CDR3: CASSSVGGVTEAFF. For the CDR3, the DNA is TGTGCCAGCAGCTCAGTAGGGGGGGTCACTGAAGCTTTCTTT.